Listed below are T cell receptor beta chains from one sample, sequenced in a study of early stage breast cancer tumors. Libraries were prepared by immunoSEQ multiplex PCR; TCRdb keeps only in-frame clonotypes and omits some of them. Of roughly 49,000 clones listed, around 80% are singletons. Source material: blood. These receptors originate from a middle-aged person with breast cancer. The CDR3 runs from the conserved cysteine through the conserved F or W. The order of the fields is D gene, V gene, CDR3 length, CDR3 protein. D genes are given only for firm matches.

>.|TRBV2|13
CASSEGLLNEQFF
>.|TRBV19|14
CASSPAGGRQPQHF
>TRBD2|TRBV30|15
CAWSVRGRGGDTQYF
>.|TRBV6-5|14
CASRPQLIGETQYF
>.|TRBV9|15
CASSVATGSEGGYTF
>.|TRBV5-6|16
CASSLLGRRPQETQYF
>TRBD1|TRBV5-5|15
CASSPLTGLTDTQYF
>.|TRBV7-8|19
CASSLRTWAGSATNEKLFF
>.|TRBV12-5|14
CASGFGGLQETQYF
>.|TRBV7-2|14
CASSLATSPYEQYF
>TRBD1|TRBV12-5|15
CASGLVVGGIGEQYF
>.|TRBV6-5|13
CASSPIAGETQYF
>TRBD2|TRBV7-9|17
CASSPGLAGGLRREQYF
>TRBD2|TRBV9|15
CASSVAVAGGNEQFF
>.|TRBV4-2|17
CASSQELTAKGYNEQFF
>.|TRBV7-3|14
CASSPSSGANVLTF
>TRBD2|TRBV2|15
CASSDLAGGPDEQFF
>TRBD1|TRBV6-5|15
CASTYGTGINYGYTF
>.|TRBV5-6|15
CASSLRRTEDSPLHF
>.|TRBV19|14
CASSIGPGKNIQYF
>TRBD1|TRBV5-1|15
CASSLGTGGTGELFF
>TRBD1|TRBV7-2|16
CASSPNGQGGSYGYTF
>.|TRBV2|14
CASVFAVGGNEQFF
>.|TRBV11-2|15
CASSLVARNTGELFF
>.|TRBV16|15
CASSQSQGNTGELFF
>.|TRBV6-5|13
CASSYGRGTEAFF
>TRBD2|TRBV2|16
CASTEEAGGITGELFF
>.|TRBV21-1|13
CASSRAAEETQYF
>TRBD2|TRBV6-5|15
CASSYRLAGTDTQYF
>TRBD2|TRBV5-5|15
CASSKGLAGVETQYF
>TRBD2|TRBV27|16
CASSYGGGAGANVLTF
>TRBD2|TRBV6-1|14
CASSLTSPPYEQYF
>.|TRBV25-1|13
CASSESIGSEQFF
>.|TRBV30|13
CAWRSPNTDTQYF
>TRBD1|TRBV5-1|16
CASSWGDRGQGNEQFF
>TRBD1|TRBV5-4|13
CATYWTGSRELFF
>TRBD1|TRBV10-3|13
CAIKGADEETQYF
>.|TRBV19|15
CASSILGVGNQPQHF
>.|TRBV7-8|15
CASSLMGQANTEAFF
>.|TRBV19|16
CASGLGDHRIRNTIYF